What follows are 15 T cell receptor beta chains derived from one specimen sequenced in a study of cytomegalovirus exposure and HLA in healthy donors. The study ran its PCR with 60 Vbeta and 13 Jbeta primers. Only in-frame clones appear in the TCRdb table, and some are missing; sequencing was by immunoSEQ multiplex PCR. Of about 110,000 clones in the sample, about three quarters were seen once. Source material: PBMCs. Receptors originate from a young woman in good health and CMV-seronegative.

V gene TRBV4-2 combines with J gene TRBJ1-2; D may be TRBD1 (6 bases). The CDR3 extends over 16 amino acids. Germline CDR1 LGHNA, CDR2 YNFKEQ. The germline V and J ends were trimmed by 0 bases and 5 bases, with 16 bases remaining between them. CDR3 nucleotide sequence: TGTGCCAGCAGCCAAGAGGCCGGGGGGCGCGGGTATGGCTACACCTTC. Translating it yields CASSQEAGGRGYGYTF.

The chain couples TRBV6-5 to TRBJ1-5, with TRBD1 identical over 10 bases. The CDR3 has 15 residues. Germline CDR1 reads MNHEY; CDR2 reads SVGAGI. J lost 5 bases, V lost 4 bases, and 5 bases had no gene match. CDR3 protein: CASSLLGTGDQPQHF. DNA for the CDR3: TGTGCCAGCAGTTTACTGGGGACAGGGGATCAGCCCCAGCATTTT.

A note on this clone: The junction differs from germline at one of its ends, possibly a read error. V usage is TRBV7-7 and J usage is TRBJ2-7, with 9 positions matching TRBD2. The V gene's germline CDR1 is SSHAT and CDR2 FNYEAQ (reference sequence). The CDR3 consists of 14 residues. The CDR3 DNA reads TGTGCTAGCAGTTCTAGCGGGACGTCTGGGGAGCAGTACTTC. This gives the protein CASSSSGTSGEQYF.

The chain combines TRBV9 with TRBJ2-7; D may be TRBD1 (5 bases). Between the trimmed V and J ends, which lost 0 bases and 2 bases, there was a span of 6 bases. The germline V gene has CDR1 SGDLS and CDR2 YYNGEE. The CDR3 totals 13 residues. CDR3 protein: CASSVGQTYEQYF. CDR3 nucleotide sequence: TGTGCCAGCAGCGTAGGACAGACCTACGAGCAGTACTTC.

This sequence joins TRBV4-3 and TRBJ2-1; D call uncertain. This CDR3 region has 13 residues. Germline assignment: CDR1 LGHNA and CDR2 YSLEER. The ends were cut back, 0 bases at V and 5 bases at J, with 5 bases in the middle. CDR3 DNA sequence: TGCGCCAGCAGCCAAGATAGAAACAATGAGCAGTTCTTC. The encoded protein is CASSQDRNNEQFF.

V and J are TRBV30 and TRBJ1-2; 7 bases are a match to TRBD1. The CDR3 length is 14 residues. Germline values: CDR1 GTSNPN, CDR2 SVGIG (reference sequence). V gave up 3 bases and J gave up 0 bases; unmatched junction bases: 4. The DNA of the CDR3 is TGTGCCTGGAGCAGGGGACAGCCTAACTATGGCTACACCTTC. This sequence encodes CAWSRGQPNYGYTF. The full variable domain, in which reference TRBV30 and TRBJ1-2 provide the parts outside the CDR3, is SQTIHQWPATLVQPVGSPLSLECTVEGTSNPNLYWYRQAAGRGLQLLFYSVGIGQISSEVPQNLSASRPQDRQFILSSKKLLLSDSGFYLCAWSRGQPNYGYTFGSGTRLTVV.

The chain recombines TRBV6-5 with TRBJ2-1; maybe TRBD2 (5 bases). Germline CDR1 MNHEY, CDR2 SVGAGI. V was trimmed by 5 bases and J by 1 base, leaving 12 bases between them. The CDR3 is 15 residues long. The CDR3 bases are TGTGCCAGCAGTGGGGAGAGGAGGTCCTACAATGAGCAGTTCTTC. Residues: CASSGERRSYNEQFF.

The chain carries TRBV30 and TRBJ1-4; D ambiguous. The CDR3 has 12 amino acids. The germline gives CDR1 GTSNPN, CDR2 SVGIG (reference sequence). Deletions cut 8 bases from V and 10 bases from J, with 17 bases between. The CDR3 sequence: CAQSSVAGKLFF. The CDR3 DNA is TGTGCCCAGTCTAGTGTTGCTGGAAAACTGTTTTTT.

The gene calls are TRBV10-3 and TRBJ2-1; 9 bases align to TRBD2. J was trimmed by 7 bases and V by 7 bases; bases with no gene match: 5. From germline, CDR1 is ENHRY and CDR2 SYGVKD. This CDR3 contains 13 residues. The CDR3 bases are TGTGCCATCATGATAGCGGGAGCGAATGAGCAGTTCTTC. Residues: CAIMIAGANEQFF.

J is TRBJ1-1 and V is TRBV5-1, with TRBD1 matching over 8 bases. Germline assignment: CDR1 SGHRS and CDR2 YFSETQ. The CDR3 runs to 16 residues. The trim removed 4 bases at V and 3 bases at J, leaving 11 bases unmatched. CDR3 region: CASSPAPDRADTEAFF. CDR3 nucleotide sequence: TGCGCCAGCAGCCCCGCCCCGGACAGGGCGGACACTGAAGCTTTCTTT.

The rearrangement joins TRBV2 to TRBJ2-1, with D possibly TRBD1 on 5 matching bases. Trimming cost V 6 bases and J 4 bases, with 16 bases left between them. Per the germline V gene, CDR1 is SNHLY and CDR2 is FYNNEI. The CDR3 runs 15 residues. The CDR3: CASRDRIGQYNEQFF. The CDR3 DNA sequence: TGTGCCAGCAGGGATCGCATCGGACAATACAATGAGCAGTTCTTC.

The rearrangement uses TRBV29-1 and TRBJ2-3; weak D call: TRBD2 (5 bases). From germline, CDR1 is SQVTM and CDR2 ANQGSEA. The CDR3 is 14 amino acids. Trimming pared 3 bases from V and 6 bases from J, leaving 16 bases between. The CDR3 is CSVDLQVRDDTQYF. The CDR3 DNA sequence: TGCAGCGTTGACCTCCAGGTGAGGGATGATACGCAGTATTTT.

This clone was counted a few times. This sequence joins TRBV16 and TRBJ1-2; 7 bases agree with TRBD1. V lost 1 base and J lost 0; bases outside the gene matches: 14. This CDR3 region has 19 residues. CDR1 KGHSY and CDR2 FQNENV come from the germline V gene. CDR3 coding DNA: TGTGCCAGCAGCCAATATGGGTCGGGACAGCTTTCATCTAACTATGGCTACACCTTC. This translates into CASSQYGSGQLSSNYGYTF.

Written as DNA, the CDR3 is TGTGCCAGCAGTATGGGCCCCGTAGATACGCAGTATTTT. This translates into CASSMGPVDTQYF. The V call is TRBV28, the J call TRBJ2-3, with no clear D. Trimming took 5 bases from V and 5 from J, leaving 11 bases between them. The CDR3 has 13 amino acids. Germline-derived CDR1 and CDR2 are MDHEN and SYDVKM.

The chain is built from TRBV7-9 and TRBJ1-1; no definite D call. Germline V lookup: CDR1 SEHNR, CDR2 FQNEAQ (reference sequence). Trimming cost V 3 bases and J 0 bases, with 8 bases left between them. The CDR3 runs 14 residues. The CDR3 DNA follows: TGTGCCAGCAGCTTTAGTCATATGAACACTGAAGCTTTCTTT. Encoded protein: CASSFSHMNTEAFF. The variable domain in full, with the rest retrieved from reference TRBV7-9 and TRBJ1-1, is DTGVSQNPRHKITKRGQNVTFRCDPISEHNRLYWYRQTLGQGPEFLTYFQNEAQLEKSRLLSDRFSAERPKGSFSTLEIQRTEQGDSAMYLCASSFSHMNTEAFFGQGTRLTVV.